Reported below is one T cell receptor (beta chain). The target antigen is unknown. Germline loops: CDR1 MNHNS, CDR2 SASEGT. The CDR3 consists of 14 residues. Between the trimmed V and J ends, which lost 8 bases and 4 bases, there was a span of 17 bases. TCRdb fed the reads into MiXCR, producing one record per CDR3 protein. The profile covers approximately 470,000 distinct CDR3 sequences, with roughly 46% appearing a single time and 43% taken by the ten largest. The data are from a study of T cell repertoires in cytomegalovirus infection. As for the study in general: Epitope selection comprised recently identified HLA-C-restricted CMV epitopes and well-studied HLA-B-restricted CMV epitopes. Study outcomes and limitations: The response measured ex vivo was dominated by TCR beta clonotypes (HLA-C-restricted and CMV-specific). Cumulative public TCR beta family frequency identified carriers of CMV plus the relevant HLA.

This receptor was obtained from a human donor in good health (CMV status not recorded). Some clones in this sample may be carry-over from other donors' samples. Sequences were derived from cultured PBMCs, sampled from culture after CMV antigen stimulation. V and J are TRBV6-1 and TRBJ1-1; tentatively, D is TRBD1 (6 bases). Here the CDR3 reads CASLGPGAGTEAFF. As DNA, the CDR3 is TGTGCCAGCCTGGGCCCAGGGGCAGGCACTGAAGCTTTCTTT.